This TCR beta chain was captured by sequencing in a study of T cell repertoires in cytomegalovirus infection. On the study more broadly: Recently identified HLA-C-restricted CMV epitopes were among the peptides used. An indication of both CMV infection and matching HLA type came from public TCR beta signatures. Study-level results: Totalled public TCR beta family frequency picked out people who carried CMV plus the relevant HLA. Clonotypes of TCR beta that were HLA-C-restricted and CMV-specific dominated the ex vivo response.

This CDR3 has 15 amino acids. CDR1 is SGHTA, CDR2 FQGTGA, per germline. V lost 5 bases and J 1 base, leaving 14 bases between the germline ends. With regard to this clonotype: What it binds is not known.

TCRdb re-called the reads through MiXCR, storing one row per CDR3 protein. The sample has 100,000 to 150,000 distinct CDR3 sequences; 32% are singletons. V gene TRBV7-3 combines with J gene TRBJ2-5; TRBD2 might be the D (7 bases). This receptor was identified in a human donor in good health (CMV status not recorded). Some clones in this sample may be carry-over from other donors' samples. The input for sequencing was CD8+ T cells from cultured PBMCs, taken from culture after CMV antigen stimulation. In nucleotides, the CDR3 is TGTGCCAGCAGCGCCGTTGCGGGGGCCCAAGAGACCCAGTACTTC. Protein product: CASSAVAGAQETQYF. Drawing the rest from reference TRBV7-3 and TRBJ2-5, the complete variable domain is GAGVSQTPSNKVTEKGKYVELRCDPISGHTALYWYRQSLGQGPEFLIYFQGTGAADDSGLPNDRFFAVRPEGSVSTLKIQRTERGDSAVYLCASSAVAGAQETQYFGPGTRLLVL.